These T cell receptor beta chains were read from a single sample in a study of T cell responses to AZD1222 COVID-19 vaccine. Sequenced by immunoSEQ multiplex PCR; TCRdb stores in-frame clones only, minus some. The sample contains about 130,000 clones, roughly 85% of which appear only once. The material was peripheral blood, obtained 28 days after the second AZD1222 dose. All receptors come from an adult who received the AZD1222 COVID-19 vaccine. Each CDR3 is given with its conserved first and last residue. The order of the fields is J gene, V gene, D gene, clone size, CDR3 protein, CDR3 DNA. A D gene is named only where the DNA matches it firmly. Clone sizes are given selectively: once, few, many, or a class where the clone is expanded.

TRBJ1-2 | TRBV4-3 | TRBD1 | - | CASSQAEQGGYGYTF | TGCGCCAGCAGCCAAGCGGAACAGGGGGGCTATGGCTACACCTTC
TRBJ1-1 | TRBV5-4 | TRBD1 | - | CASSATGGWVNTEAFF | TGTGCCAGCAGCGCGACAGGGGGCTGGGTGAACACTGAAGCTTTCTTT
TRBJ2-5 | TRBV4-1 | - | - | CASRVGEVQETQYF | TGCGCCAGCAGAGTCGGGGAAGTTCAAGAGACCCAGTACTTC
TRBJ1-3 | TRBV29-1 | - | - | CSVERDHTIYF | TGCAGCGTTGAAAGGGACCACACCATATATTTT
TRBJ1-5 | TRBV6-1 | - | - | CASSEWPGTQPQHF | TGTGCCAGCAGTGAATGGCCGGGAACTCAGCCCCAGCATTTT
TRBJ2-7 | TRBV19 | TRBD1 | - | CASSIGGTDSYEQYF | TGTGCCAGTAGTATAGGGGGGACAGACTCCTACGAGCAGTACTTC
TRBJ2-1 | TRBV29-1 | TRBD2 | - | CSVRPGGRNEQFF | TGCAGCGTTAGGCCGGGGGGGCGGAATGAGCAGTTCTTC
TRBJ1-6 | TRBV10-3 | TRBD1 | - | CAISESRSGTGNSPLHF | TGTGCCATCAGTGAGTCGAGGAGTGGGACAGGGAATTCACCCCTCCACTTT
TRBJ2-7 | TRBV7-2 | - | - | CASSLGPVREQYF | TGTGCCAGCAGCTTGGGACCCGTGCGGGAGCAGTACTTC
TRBJ1-2 | TRBV7-2 | - | - | CASSFITGREGSF | TGTGCCAGCAGCTTCATTACTGGACGCGAGGGGTCCTTC
TRBJ2-4 | TRBV13 | TRBD2 | - | CASSTPQRGGNIQYF | TGTGCCAGCAGCACCCCTCAACGGGGGGGTAACATTCAGTACTTC
TRBJ2-2 | TRBV7-5 | - | few | CVRSFFRDRGRTGELFF | TGTGTCAGAAGCTTCTTCCGGGACAGGGGTAGGACCGGGGAGCTGTTTTTT
TRBJ2-1 | TRBV10-1 | - | - | CASSVAGSNEQFF | TGCGCCAGCAGTGTTGCGGGGAGCAATGAGCAGTTCTTC
TRBJ2-1 | TRBV30 | - | - | CAWSVEGWPNEQFF | TGTGCCTGGAGTGTAGAAGGATGGCCGAATGAGCAGTTCTTC
TRBJ1-4 | TRBV6-1 | - | - | CASSEQRTGNEKLFF | TGTGCCAGCAGTGAGCAGAGGACGGGTAATGAAAAACTGTTTTTT
TRBJ1-2 | TRBV4-2 | TRBD1 | few | CASMGSGGYYGYTF | TGTGCCAGCATGGGGTCAGGGGGGTACTATGGCTACACCTTC
TRBJ1-5 | TRBV12-3/TRBV12-4 | - | - | CASSLSGNQPQHF | TGTGCCAGCAGTTTGAGTGGGAATCAGCCCCAGCATTTT
TRBJ2-7 | TRBV9 | TRBD2 | once | CASSVSSGDLYEQYF | TGTGCCAGCAGCGTAAGTAGCGGGGACCTCTACGAGCAGTACTTC
TRBJ1-1 | TRBV19 | - | - | CASSIKGFNTEAFF | TGTGCCAGTAGTATAAAGGGTTTTAACACTGAAGCTTTCTTT
TRBJ2-5 | TRBV30 | - | - | CAHGQQETQYF | TGTGCCCACGGACAGCAAGAGACCCAGTACTTC
TRBJ2-1 | TRBV24-1 | TRBD2 | - | CATRVAGGNNEQFF | TGTGCCACCAGGGTAGCGGGGGGCAACAATGAGCAGTTCTTC
TRBJ1-3 | TRBV7-2 | - | - | CASSYPQVWQGNVGNTIYF | TGTGCCAGCAGCTATCCCCAGGTCTGGCAGGGGAACGTCGGAAACACCATATATTTT